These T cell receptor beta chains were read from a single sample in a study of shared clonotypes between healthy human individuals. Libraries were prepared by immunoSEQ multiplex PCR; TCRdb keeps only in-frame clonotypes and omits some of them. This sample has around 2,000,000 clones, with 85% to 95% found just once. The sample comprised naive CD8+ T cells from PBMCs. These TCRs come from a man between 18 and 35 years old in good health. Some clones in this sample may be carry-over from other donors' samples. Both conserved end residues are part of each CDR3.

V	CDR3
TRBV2	CASSVIAVPTYEQYF
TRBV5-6	CASSSTGGGRQPQHF
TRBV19	CASSIRDNYRGAEAFF
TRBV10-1	CASSESVGRLFRNTIYF
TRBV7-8	CASSLSPDIQYF
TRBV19	CASSIRVGGAYEQYF
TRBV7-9	CASSPDRNQPQHF
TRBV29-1	CSVLGGRAWYEQYF
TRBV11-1	CASSSPAGSSYEQYF
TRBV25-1	CASGRGYEQYF
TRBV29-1	CSVSGAQTGVSGANVLTF
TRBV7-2	CASSPLFFRDTQYF
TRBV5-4	CASSLDSYGYTF
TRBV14	CASSQGRFGEQYF
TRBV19	CASSGSSMVYEQFF
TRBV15	CATSSGSGMEEKLFF
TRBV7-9	CASSLRPGLAGGGIYEQYF
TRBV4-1	CASRSGTGFASGNTIYF
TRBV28	CASSTRTSAAGNEQFF
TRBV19	CASRDSLFTGELFF
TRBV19	CASSMSAHNGYTF
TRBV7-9	CASSLIMQETQYF
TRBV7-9	CASSPDRDPDTQYF
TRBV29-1	CSVEVPGQGLGQYF
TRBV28	CASQGQGAANEKLFF
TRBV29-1	CSVRGSEGRNNEQFF
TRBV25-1	CASSIVPSSYNEQFF
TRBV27	CASGTSGTYNEQFF
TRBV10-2	CASSVPGQGSYEQYF